This paragraph covers one TCR beta chain sequence. TCRdb processed the 5' RACE reads anew with MiXCR; each CDR3 protein has one entry. The sample shows under 500,000 distinct CDR3 sequences, over 11% of them seen only once. These data originate in a study of identical twins. This CDR3 has 13 amino acids. Germline V CDR1 and CDR2: DFQATT, SNEGSKA (reference sequence). Trimming removed 4 bases from V and 0 bases from J; junction bases left unmatched: 1. This same sample was also taken into another study, of yellow fever vaccine responses in identical twins.

This rearrangement joins TRBV20-1 to TRBJ1-1; 8 nucleotides line up with TRBD1. This clonotype was sampled from a woman under 30 in good health. The material sequenced was CD4+ T cells sorted from blood. The CDR3 is CSATGQVNTEAFF. In DNA, the CDR3 is TGCAGTGCTACGGGACAGGTGAACACTGAAGCTTTCTTT.